The 9 T cell receptor beta chains below come from one sample, sequenced in a study of sequential checkpoint blockade in melanoma. The treatment: randomized to nivolumab then ipilimumab (arm A) or the reverse (arm B). TCRdb's copy holds only in-frame clones and misses some; the assay was immunoSEQ multiplex PCR. The sample lists tens of thousands of clones; 85% to 90% were seen once. The sample was CD8+ T cells sorted from blood (inferred from file names), taken from a patient given nivolumab and ipilimumab in sequence. The receptors derive from a human donor with melanoma.

The chain links TRBV6-5 to TRBJ1-3; no clear D gene. The CDR3 loop spans 13 amino acids. Per germline, CDR1 MNHEY and CDR2 SVGAGI. V was trimmed by 4 bases and J by 0 bases, leaving 4 bases between them. The CDR3 sequence is CASSFFSGNTIYF. For the CDR3, the DNA is TGTGCCAGCAGTTTCTTCTCTGGAAACACCATATATTTT.

The chain carries TRBV4-1 and TRBJ2-1; 13 nucleotides align to TRBD2. The germline gives CDR1 MGHRA, CDR2 YSYEKL. Unmatched junction bases numbered 14, after V lost 3 bases and J lost 12 bases. This CDR3 has 17 amino acids. Written as DNA, the CDR3 is TGCGCCAGCAGCCAGGGACTAGCGGGGAGGAGCCGGGAGGCGCAGTTCTTC. Amino acid sequence: CASSQGLAGRSREAQFF.

This rearrangement joins TRBV7-9 to TRBJ2-2; 12 nucleotides match TRBD1. Losses at the gene ends were 5 bases for V and 7 bases for J; bases not matched to a gene: 5. CDR3 length: 15 amino acids. Germline CDR1 reads SEHNR; CDR2 reads FQNEAQ (reference sequence). CDR3 protein: CASSVGQGAGGELFF. Written as DNA, the CDR3 is TGTGCCAGCAGCGTGGGACAGGGGGCGGGCGGGGAGCTGTTTTTT.

This clone has a single count. This chain joins TRBV29-1 and TRBJ1-2; the match to TRBD1 covers 8 bases. Germline V gives CDR1 SQVTM, CDR2 ANQGSEA. CDR3 size: 12 residues. The trim removed 5 bases at V and 6 bases at J, leaving 5 bases unmatched. The CDR3 loop is CSVPAGQDGYTF. CDR3 in DNA: TGCAGCGTTCCTGCGGGACAGGATGGCTACACCTTC.

The chain links TRBV28 to TRBJ2-7; 7 bases line up with TRBD1. There are 14 residues in the CDR3. With V trimmed by 6 bases and J by 3 bases, 8 bases remained unmatched. Germline V CDR1 and CDR2: MDHEN, SYDVKM. CDR3 amino acids: CASSLGGTDYEQYV. In DNA, the CDR3 is TGTGCCAGCAGCTTGGGTGGGACAGACTACGAGCAGTACGTC.

V and J are TRBV19 and TRBJ2-1, with a weak D call TRBD1 (7 bases). The CDR3 spans 14 residues. Germline V lookup: CDR1 LNHDA, CDR2 SQIVND (reference sequence). V was pared by 4 bases and J by 8 bases, with 15 bases between. The CDR3 region has the DNA TGTGCCAGTAGTAGGAGGGGGCAACGTGATGAGCAGTTCTTC. Its translation is CASSRRGQRDEQFF.

This sequence joins TRBV29-1 and TRBJ2-1; D is perhaps TRBD2 (6 bases). The V gene lost 6 bases and the J gene lost 4 bases, with 16 bases spanning the gap. The CDR3 sequence is 14 residues long. CDR1 is SQVTM, CDR2 ANQGSEA, per germline. The CDR3 sequence: CSVHRDLLYNEQFF. In DNA, the CDR3 is TGCAGCGTCCACCGGGACTTATTATACAATGAGCAGTTCTTC.

The J gene is TRBJ2-1, the V gene TRBV2; no clear D gene. Germline assignment: CDR1 SNHLY and CDR2 FYNNEI. The length of the CDR3 is 13 residues. V lost 0 bases and J lost 5, with 5 bases in between. The CDR3, as DNA: TGTGCCAGCAGTGAAGCCGTAAACAATGAGCAGTTCTTC. It translates to CASSEAVNNEQFF.

V usage is TRBV5-1 and J usage is TRBJ1-1; 10 nucleotides match TRBD1. The germline gives CDR1 SGHRS, CDR2 YFSETQ. The V gene end was trimmed by 0 bases and the J gene end by 0 bases; junction bases not matched to a gene: 2. The CDR3 extends over 16 amino acids. The CDR3: CASSLGDRGLNTEAFF. CDR3 DNA sequence: TGCGCCAGCAGCTTGGGGGACAGGGGTTTGAACACTGAAGCTTTCTTT. Drawing the rest from reference TRBV5-1 and TRBJ1-1, the complete variable domain is KAGVTQTPRYLIKTRGQQVTLSCSPISGHRSVSWYQQTPGQGLQFLFEYFSETQRNKGNFPGRFSGRQFSNSRSEMNVSTLELGDSALYLCASSLGDRGLNTEAFFGQGTRLTVV.